This T cell receptor (beta chain) appears in the sequencing data of a study of T cells in Graves' hyperthyroidism and ophthalmopathy. The CDR3 loop spans 16 amino acids. Trimming removed 2 bases from V and 5 bases from J; junction bases left unmatched: 4. When ophthalmopathy did not progress within 18 months, Graves' hyperthyroidism was considered stable. Exclusion of a patient resulted from uncontrolled infection, other autoimmune disease, pregnancy or lactation. Fresh 10 ml peripheral blood yielded PBMCs. Points from the study as a whole: Most clonotypes expanded in the thyroid (above 0.001) were also present in blood.

This clonotype appeared many times. The antigen remains unidentified. Researchers amplified the TCR beta CDR3 regions from RNA transcripts. A set of HTBI primers served as the primers for a first-round RT-PCR of the TCR CDR3. Using its own MiXCR run on the multiplex PCR reads, TCRdb lists one record per CDR3 protein. The sample has around 690,000 distinct CDR3 sequences, approximately 15% seen once. This receptor was taken from a man aged 45-65 years with Graves' hyperthyroidism. Material for sequencing was blood. V usage is TRBV12-3 or TRBV12-4 and J usage is TRBJ2-3; TRBD2 matches 13 bases. CDR3 loop: CASSLRLAGGRDTQYF. The CDR3 nucleotides read TGTGCCAGCAGTTTACGACTAGCGGGAGGTAGAGATACGCAGTATTTT.